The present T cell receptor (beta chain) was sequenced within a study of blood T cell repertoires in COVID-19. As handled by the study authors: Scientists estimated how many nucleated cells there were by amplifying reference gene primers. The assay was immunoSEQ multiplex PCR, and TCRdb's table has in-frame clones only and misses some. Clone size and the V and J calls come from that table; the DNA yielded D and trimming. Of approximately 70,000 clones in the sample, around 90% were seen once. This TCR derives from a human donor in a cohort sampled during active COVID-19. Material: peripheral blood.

CDR3 sequence (DNA): TGTGCCAGCTCACCACCTTCTAGTCAGGGGTTTGAGCAGTACTTC. This gives the protein CASSPPSSQGFEQYF. The chain carries TRBV18 and TRBJ2-7; possible D gene TRBD1, 6 bases. The V gene lost 0 bases and the J gene lost 7 bases, with 16 bases spanning the gap. The CDR3 is 15 amino acids. CDR1 KGHSH and CDR2 LQKENI come from the germline V gene.